The 6 T cell receptor beta chains given below trace back to one sample, sequenced in a study of neoadjuvant nivolumab and ipilimumab in lung cancer. Generated by immunoSEQ multiplex PCR, the TCRdb table keeps only in-frame clones and is missing some. The data hold approximately 9,600 clones, with approximately 77% observed a single time. The starting material was tumor tissue, obtained after neoadjuvant nivolumab, alone or with ipilimumab, at or shortly before surgery. The receptors were gathered from an adult with non-small cell lung cancer.

The chain carries TRBV7-9 and TRBJ2-4; maybe TRBD2 (6 bases). Trimming left V 4 bases short and J 0 bases short, with 16 bases between. The CDR3 runs 17 residues. CDR1 and CDR2 (germline): SEHNR, FQNEAQ (reference sequence). The CDR3 is CASSSGGPNRAKNIQYF. The CDR3 DNA reads as TGTGCCAGCAGCTCCGGAGGGCCGAACCGAGCCAAAAACATTCAGTACTTC. The complete variable domain, with remaining parts taken from reference TRBV7-9 and TRBJ2-4, reads DTGVSQNPRHKITKRGQNVTFRCDPISEHNRLYWYRQTLGQGPEFLTYFQNEAQLEKSRLLSDRFSAERPKGSFSTLEIQRTEQGDSAMYLCASSSGGPNRAKNIQYFGAGTRLSVL.

The rearrangement joins TRBV19 to TRBJ1-5; D remains unclear. Germline values: CDR1 LNHDA, CDR2 SQIVND (reference sequence). The V end lost 6 bases, the J end lost 2 bases, and 11 bases lay between the germline ends. The CDR3 spans 14 residues. As DNA, the CDR3 is TGTGCCAGTAGCGAGGGATGGGGCAATCAGCCCCAGCATTTT. It is translated as CASSEGWGNQPQHF.

The chain uses TRBV4-3 and TRBJ2-1, with D possibly being TRBD1 (5 bases). The V gene's germline CDR1 is LGHNA and CDR2 YSLEER. The CDR3 length is 13 residues. The germline V and J ends were trimmed by 0 bases and 6 bases, with 6 bases remaining between them. CDR3 in DNA: TGCGCCAGCAGCCAAGACAGGGTCAATGAGCAGTTCTTC. Its protein is CASSQDRVNEQFF.

The V and J genes are TRBV5-4 and TRBJ2-3; D may match TRBD1 or TRBD2 (5 bases each). The germline V gene encodes CDR1 SGHNT and CDR2 YYREEE (reference sequence). V was clipped by 3 bases and J by 6 bases, with 11 bases between them. This CDR3 region has 13 residues. The CDR3 is CASSYLRDDTQYF. The CDR3 nucleotides are TGTGCCAGCAGCTACCTCCGGGACGATACGCAGTATTTT.

The chain combines TRBV2 with TRBJ2-5; D gene ambiguous. Germline V gene lookup returns CDR1 SNHLY and CDR2 FYNNEI. Trimming left V 1 base short and J 2 bases short, with 8 bases between. The CDR3 has 14 amino acids. The DNA of the CDR3 is TGTGCCAGCAGTGAAGTTATCGCACAAGAGACCCAGTACTTC. Translation: CASSEVIAQETQYF.

The V call is TRBV6-6, the J call TRBJ1-4; possibly TRBD1 for D (5 bases). CDR3 length: 16 amino acids. Germline lookup yields CDR1 MNHNY and CDR2 SVGAGI (reference sequence). V was trimmed by 6 bases and J by 2 bases, leaving 16 bases between them. CDR3 DNA: TGTGCCAGCAGCCGTGGGGGTCTCGGCACTAATGAAAAACTGTTTTTT. Its protein product is CASSRGGLGTNEKLFF.